Listed below are T cell receptor beta chains from one sample, sequenced in a study of blood T cell repertoires in COVID-19. Sequenced by immunoSEQ multiplex PCR; TCRdb stores in-frame clones only, minus some. The sample yields 200,000 or so clones, roughly 79% seen once. Sequencing was done on a sample of peripheral blood. The receptors shown here come from a human donor with acute or convalescent COVID-19. The donor label of this sample is uncertain. Both conserved end residues are part of each CDR3. A D gene is named only where the DNA matches it firmly. Only part of the rows carry a size: once, few, many, or a class if the clone is expanded.

clone size: .
CDR3 length: 13
V gene: TRBV5-1
D gene: .
J gene: TRBJ1-1
CDR3 protein: CASRPDPGTEAFF
CDR3 DNA: TGCGCCAGCCGGCCCGACCCGGGCACTGAAGCTTTCTTT

clone size: .
CDR3 length: 17
V gene: TRBV10-3
D gene: .
J gene: TRBJ2-5
CDR3 protein: CAISGGEPVTSQETQYF
CDR3 DNA: TGTGCCATCAGTGGTGGTGAACCAGTTACTAGCCAAGAGACCCAGTACTTC

clone size: few
CDR3 length: 14
V gene: TRBV27
D gene: TRBD1
J gene: TRBJ1-6
CDR3 protein: CASRATGDNSPLHF
CDR3 DNA: TGTGCCAGCAGGGCGACAGGGGATAATTCACCCCTCCACTTT

clone size: .
CDR3 length: 12
V gene: TRBV11-2
D gene: .
J gene: TRBJ2-1
CDR3 protein: CASSRSGNEQFF
CDR3 DNA: TGTGCCAGCAGCCGGAGTGGCAATGAGCAGTTCTTC

clone size: .
CDR3 length: 13
V gene: TRBV28
D gene: .
J gene: TRBJ1-1
CDR3 protein: CASSPRVETGAFF
CDR3 DNA: TGTGCCAGCAGCCCCCGGGTTGAGACGGGAGCTTTCTTT

clone size: .
CDR3 length: 13
V gene: TRBV30
D gene: .
J gene: TRBJ1-3
CDR3 protein: CAWSVRGGNTIYF
CDR3 DNA: TGTGCCTGGAGTGTTAGAGGTGGAAACACCATATATTTT

clone size: .
CDR3 length: 17
V gene: TRBV7-2
D gene: .
J gene: TRBJ2-3
CDR3 protein: CASSLFRQSISTDTQYF
CDR3 DNA: TGTGCCAGCAGCTTATTCCGACAGAGCATAAGCACAGATACGCAGTATTTT

clone size: .
CDR3 length: 14
V gene: TRBV6-6
D gene: .
J gene: TRBJ2-3
CDR3 protein: CASSQGQTADTQYF
CDR3 DNA: TGTGCCAGCAGTCAAGGACAGACCGCAGATACGCAGTATTTT

clone size: .
CDR3 length: 13
V gene: TRBV12-3/TRBV12-4
D gene: .
J gene: TRBJ2-6
CDR3 protein: CASSSGPANVLTF
CDR3 DNA: TGTGCCAGCAGTTCCGGTCCTGCCAACGTCCTGACTTTC

clone size: .
CDR3 length: 16
V gene: TRBV6-1
D gene: TRBD1
J gene: TRBJ1-1
CDR3 protein: CASSESGTGMNTEAFF
CDR3 DNA: TGTGCCAGCAGTGAGTCCGGGACAGGGATGAACACTGAAGCTTTCTTT

clone size: .
CDR3 length: 17
V gene: TRBV18
D gene: TRBD2
J gene: TRBJ2-7
CDR3 protein: CASSPPGLAGGHYEQYF
CDR3 DNA: TGTGCCAGCTCACCCCCGGGACTAGCGGGAGGGCATTACGAGCAGTACTTC

clone size: .
CDR3 length: 15
V gene: TRBV5-6
D gene: TRBD1
J gene: TRBJ1-1
CDR3 protein: CASSPTGAGYTEAFF
CDR3 DNA: TGTGCCAGCAGCCCAACAGGGGCAGGGTACACTGAAGCTTTCTTT

clone size: .
CDR3 length: 14
V gene: TRBV6-5
D gene: TRBD1
J gene: TRBJ1-5
CDR3 protein: CASSYGTGSQPQHF
CDR3 DNA: TGTGCCAGCAGTTACGGGACAGGGTCTCAGCCCCAGCATTTT

clone size: .
CDR3 length: 15
V gene: TRBV5-1
D gene: .
J gene: TRBJ1-5
CDR3 protein: CASSREGGVGQPQHF
CDR3 DNA: TGCGCCAGCAGCAGAGAAGGAGGGGTCGGTCAGCCCCAGCATTTT

clone size: .
CDR3 length: 14
V gene: TRBV4-2
D gene: TRBD2
J gene: TRBJ2-7
CDR3 protein: CASSQSSGSYEQYF
CDR3 DNA: TGTGCCAGCAGCCAGTCTAGCGGTTCCTACGAGCAGTACTTC

clone size: few
CDR3 length: 15
V gene: TRBV12-5
D gene: TRBD1
J gene: TRBJ1-2
CDR3 protein: CASATDRGLLYGYTF
CDR3 DNA: TGTGCTAGTGCCACGGACAGGGGGCTATTATATGGCTACACCTTC

clone size: .
CDR3 length: 16
V gene: TRBV9
D gene: .
J gene: TRBJ2-2
CDR3 protein: CASSVVRGGYTGELFF
CDR3 DNA: TGTGCCAGCAGCGTAGTAAGGGGTGGTTACACCGGGGAGCTGTTTTTT

clone size: once
CDR3 length: 16
V gene: TRBV24-1
D gene: .
J gene: TRBJ2-1
CDR3 protein: CATSDPGQGKYNEQFF
CDR3 DNA: TGTGCCACCAGTGACCCCGGGCAGGGGAAATACAATGAGCAGTTCTTC

clone size: .
CDR3 length: 13
V gene: TRBV6-5
D gene: TRBD1
J gene: TRBJ2-3
CDR3 protein: CAQGDPSTDTQYF
CDR3 DNA: TGTGCTCAGGGGGACCCCAGCACAGATACGCAGTATTTT

clone size: .
CDR3 length: 13
V gene: TRBV11-2
D gene: .
J gene: TRBJ2-3
CDR3 protein: CASSRDTTDTQYF
CDR3 DNA: TGTGCCAGCAGCCGCGACACTACAGATACGCAGTATTTT

clone size: .
CDR3 length: 13
V gene: TRBV7-9
D gene: TRBD2
J gene: TRBJ2-7
CDR3 protein: CASSPSGSQRQYF
CDR3 DNA: TGTGCCAGCAGCCCTAGCGGGAGCCAGCGACAGTACTTC

clone size: .
CDR3 length: 15
V gene: TRBV6-6
D gene: TRBD1
J gene: TRBJ2-7
CDR3 protein: CASSSMGQVSYEQYF
CDR3 DNA: TGTGCCAGCAGTTCCATGGGACAGGTTAGCTACGAGCAGTACTTC

clone size: .
CDR3 length: 16
V gene: TRBV28
D gene: TRBD1
J gene: TRBJ1-6
CDR3 protein: CASSWGQGAQISPLHF
CDR3 DNA: TGTGCCAGCAGTTGGGGACAGGGGGCGCAAATCTCACCCCTCCACTTT

clone size: .
CDR3 length: 15
V gene: TRBV28
D gene: TRBD1
J gene: TRBJ1-2
CDR3 protein: CASSTQGATFYGYTF
CDR3 DNA: TGTGCCAGCAGTACTCAGGGGGCCACCTTCTATGGCTACACCTTC

clone size: .
CDR3 length: 11
V gene: TRBV6-2/TRBV6-3
D gene: .
J gene: TRBJ1-3
CDR3 protein: CASSYSSGRYF
CDR3 DNA: TGTGCCAGCAGTTACTCGAGCGGGAGATATTTT

clone size: few
CDR3 length: 16
V gene: TRBV4-2
D gene: TRBD2
J gene: TRBJ2-7
CDR3 protein: CASSRSGTSRTYEQYF
CDR3 DNA: TGTGCCAGCAGCCGATCCGGGACTAGCCGAACCTACGAGCAGTACTTC

clone size: .
CDR3 length: 16
V gene: TRBV7-3
D gene: TRBD2
J gene: TRBJ2-1
CDR3 protein: CASSLIPGGPLSEQFF
CDR3 DNA: TGTGCCAGCAGCTTAATCCCGGGAGGGCCTCTGAGTGAGCAGTTCTTC

clone size: .
CDR3 length: 14
V gene: TRBV7-9
D gene: .
J gene: TRBJ1-2
CDR3 protein: CASSLEGVGDGYTF
CDR3 DNA: TGTGCCAGCAGCTTAGAGGGGGTAGGGGATGGCTACACCTTC

clone size: .
CDR3 length: 15
V gene: TRBV29-1
D gene: TRBD2
J gene: TRBJ2-1
CDR3 protein: CSVEAWTSGRGEQFF
CDR3 DNA: TGCAGCGTTGAAGCCTGGACTAGCGGGAGAGGGGAGCAGTTCTTC

clone size: .
CDR3 length: 17
V gene: TRBV4-2
D gene: TRBD2
J gene: TRBJ2-2
CDR3 protein: CASSQDLAGRNTGELFF
CDR3 DNA: TGTGCCAGCAGCCAAGATCTAGCGGGGAGGAACACCGGGGAGCTGTTTTTT

clone size: .
CDR3 length: 11
V gene: TRBV11-2
D gene: .
J gene: TRBJ2-1
CDR3 protein: CASSSTPEQFF
CDR3 DNA: TGTGCCAGCAGCTCGACACCCGAGCAGTTCTTC

clone size: many
CDR3 length: 15
V gene: TRBV12-5
D gene: TRBD2
J gene: TRBJ2-3
CDR3 protein: CASDVGLASTDTQYF
CDR3 DNA: TGTGCTAGCGATGTGGGACTAGCGTCCACAGATACGCAGTATTTT

clone size: .
CDR3 length: 13
V gene: TRBV27
D gene: .
J gene: TRBJ1-3
CDR3 protein: CASRGVSGNTIYF
CDR3 DNA: TGTGCCAGCAGAGGGGTTTCTGGAAACACCATATATTTT

clone size: .
CDR3 length: 14
V gene: TRBV5-5
D gene: .
J gene: TRBJ2-3
CDR3 protein: CASSLWGTSDTQYF
CDR3 DNA: TGTGCCAGCAGCTTGTGGGGGACTTCAGATACGCAGTATTTT

clone size: .
CDR3 length: 14
V gene: TRBV18
D gene: .
J gene: TRBJ2-2
CDR3 protein: CASSPGPTVGELFF
CDR3 DNA: TGTGCCAGCTCGCCTGGCCCCACCGTGGGGGAGCTGTTTTTT

clone size: .
CDR3 length: 14
V gene: TRBV2
D gene: TRBD2
J gene: TRBJ2-7
CDR3 protein: CASSGLAGGNEQYF
CDR3 DNA: TGTGCCAGCAGCGGACTAGCGGGAGGAAACGAGCAGTACTTC

clone size: .
CDR3 length: 14
V gene: TRBV11-2
D gene: TRBD1
J gene: TRBJ1-6
CDR3 protein: CASSSGTGNSPLHF
CDR3 DNA: TGTGCCAGCAGTTCCGGGACAGGGAATTCACCCCTCCACTTT

clone size: .
CDR3 length: 14
V gene: TRBV10-3
D gene: .
J gene: TRBJ1-1
CDR3 protein: CAISENQGGFEAFF
CDR3 DNA: TGTGCCATCAGTGAGAATCAGGGTGGATTTGAAGCTTTCTTT

clone size: once
CDR3 length: 16
V gene: TRBV6-6
D gene: TRBD2
J gene: TRBJ2-2
CDR3 protein: CASSGLAGANTGELFF
CDR3 DNA: TGTGCCAGCTCGGGACTAGCGGGAGCGAACACCGGGGAGCTGTTTTTT

clone size: .
CDR3 length: 14
V gene: TRBV10-3
D gene: TRBD1
J gene: TRBJ1-6
CDR3 protein: CAIKATGAESPLHF
CDR3 DNA: TGTGCCATCAAGGCGACAGGGGCTGAGTCACCCCTCCACTTT

clone size: once
CDR3 length: 15
V gene: TRBV2
D gene: TRBD1
J gene: TRBJ1-2
CDR3 protein: CASSFPLQGNYGYTF
CDR3 DNA: TGTGCCAGCAGTTTTCCCCTACAGGGGAACTATGGCTACACCTTC

clone size: .
CDR3 length: 14
V gene: TRBV3-1/TRBV3-2
D gene: .
J gene: TRBJ1-1
CDR3 protein: CASSQQARSTEAFF
CDR3 DNA: TGTGCCAGCAGCCAACAAGCAAGAAGCACTGAAGCTTTCTTT

clone size: .
CDR3 length: 15
V gene: TRBV5-1
D gene: TRBD1
J gene: TRBJ2-5
CDR3 protein: CASSAGQGAVETQYF
CDR3 DNA: TGCGCCAGCAGCGCGGGACAGGGGGCTGTAGAGACCCAGTACTTC

clone size: .
CDR3 length: 14
V gene: TRBV3-1/TRBV3-2
D gene: .
J gene: TRBJ2-7
CDR3 protein: CASSQNRDLGEQYF
CDR3 DNA: TGTGCCAGCAGCCAAAACCGGGACTTGGGGGAGCAGTACTTC

clone size: .
CDR3 length: 15
V gene: TRBV7-2
D gene: TRBD2
J gene: TRBJ2-5
CDR3 protein: CASSQGGLAGGAQYF
CDR3 DNA: TGTGCCAGCAGTCAAGGCGGACTAGCGGGAGGGGCCCAGTACTTC

clone size: few
CDR3 length: 20
V gene: TRBV18
D gene: TRBD2
J gene: TRBJ2-3
CDR3 protein: CASSNSEFLASGRYTDTQYF
CDR3 DNA: TGTGCCAGCTCAAACTCGGAATTCCTGGCTAGCGGGAGGTACACAGATACGCAGTATTTT

clone size: .
CDR3 length: 17
V gene: TRBV30
D gene: TRBD2
J gene: TRBJ2-4
CDR3 protein: CAWGGGRVEGTKNIQYF
CDR3 DNA: TGTGCCTGGGGAGGCGGGAGGGTCGAGGGAACCAAAAACATTCAGTACTTC

clone size: .
CDR3 length: 13
V gene: TRBV19
D gene: TRBD1
J gene: TRBJ2-5
CDR3 protein: CASRPTGSETQYF
CDR3 DNA: TGTGCCAGTAGACCGACAGGGAGTGAGACCCAGTACTTC

clone size: few
CDR3 length: 15
V gene: TRBV18
D gene: TRBD1
J gene: TRBJ1-5
CDR3 protein: CASSPDRGGNQPQHF
CDR3 DNA: TGTGCCAGCTCACCCGACAGGGGGGGCAATCAGCCCCAGCATTTT